Described below is a single T cell receptor beta chain sequence and its context. Clones were read by immunoSEQ multiplex PCR, and TCRdb kept only the in-frame ones, dropping some. The sample lists roughly 63,000 clones, approximately 93% occurring once. The entry originates in a study of T cell changes during pregnancy in multiple sclerosis. CDR3 length: 15 residues. V dropped 5 bases and J dropped 3; count of bases not matched to a gene: 9. The germline V gene encodes CDR1 MGHRA and CDR2 YSYEKL. The TCR was taken from a female donor with multiple sclerosis, enrolled in a pregnancy study. V is TRBV4-1 and J is TRBJ2-7; 8 bases align to TRBD1. The sequences come from CD8+ T cells from peripheral blood mononuclear cells, collected in the second trimester of pregnancy. The CDR3 sequence: CASSYRTGNSYEQYF. The DNA of the CDR3 is TGCGCCAGCAGCTATAGGACAGGGAATAGCTACGAGCAGTACTTC.